This T cell receptor beta chain was observed in a study of T cell responses to AZD1222 COVID-19 vaccine. The CDR3 is 13 residues long. V lost 3 bases, J lost 6 bases, and 11 bases lay in between. The germline V gene encodes CDR1 SEHNR and CDR2 FQNEAQ (reference sequence). Assay: immunoSEQ multiplex PCR; the TCRdb copy retains only in-frame clones and omits some. Of around 160,000 clones in the sample, 88% were seen once. The specimen was peripheral blood, collected on day 0 of AZD1222 vaccination. V and J are TRBV7-9 and TRBJ1-2; possibly TRBD1 for D (5 bases). The clonotype originates from an adult in good health. The DNA of the CDR3 is TGTGCCAGCAGCTTGGGGGGACGGGATGGCTACACCTTC. It codes for CASSLGGRDGYTF.